This entry lists 20 T cell receptor beta chains sequenced from one sample in a study of blood T cell repertoires in COVID-19. Method: immunoSEQ multiplex PCR; TCRdb's copy keeps in-frame clones and lacks some. The profile shows tens of thousands of clones, about 86% of them singletons. The sample consisted of peripheral blood. The origin of the receptors is a woman aged 80 or older with acute or convalescent COVID-19.

V and J are TRBV5-4 and TRBJ2-7; 9 nucleotides match TRBD2. Germline values: CDR1 SGHNT, CDR2 YYREEE (reference sequence). The CDR3 runs 15 residues. V lost 3 bases and J lost 0; bases outside the gene matches: 4. This chain's CDR3 is CASSSASGASYEQYF. DNA for the CDR3: TGTGCCAGCAGCTCAGCTAGCGGGGCCTCCTACGAGCAGTACTTC.

The rearrangement uses TRBV27 and TRBJ1-2, with D tentatively TRBD1 (6 bases). Trimming left V 3 bases short and J 7 bases short, with 12 bases between. The CDR3 contains 13 residues. From germline, CDR1 is MNHEY and CDR2 SMNVEV (reference sequence). The DNA of the CDR3 is TGTGCCAGCAGTTTCTCAGGGACACTTGGCTACACCTTC. Translating gives CASSFSGTLGYTF.

This clone was seen a single time. This chain joins TRBV7-9 and TRBJ2-1; D remains ambiguous. The germline V gene encodes CDR1 SEHNR and CDR2 FQNEAQ (reference sequence). The CDR3 extends over 16 amino acids. Deletions cut 1 base from V and 4 bases from J, with 14 bases between. This chain's CDR3 is CASSLGAVPPYNEQFF. CDR3 coding DNA: TGTGCCAGCAGCTTAGGGGCAGTTCCCCCGTACAATGAGCAGTTCTTC.

In this sample, this clone turned up once. The CDR3 is CASGGPSIYQETQYF. DNA of the CDR3: TGTGCCAGCGGAGGGCCGTCAATTTACCAAGAGACCCAGTACTTC. This sequence joins TRBV6-5 and TRBJ2-5, with D perhaps TRBD2 (6 bases). This CDR3 contains 15 residues. Germline values: CDR1 MNHEY, CDR2 SVGAGI. Trimming took off 8 bases at V and 0 bases at J, with 16 bases between the two ends.

The chain joins TRBV10-2 to TRBJ2-7, with 7 bases lining up with TRBD2. After removal of 8 bases from V and 6 bases from J, the junction contained 1 base not matched to a gene. Germline-derived CDR1 and CDR2 are WSHSY and SAAADI. The CDR3 is 10 amino acids. CDR3 DNA sequence: TGCGCCAGCGGGGGGGTCGAGCAGTACTTC. Translation gives CASGGVEQYF.

The V gene is TRBV7-9, the J gene TRBJ1-2; no firm D call. The V and J ends lost 1 base and 8 bases respectively, with 8 bases between them. The CDR3 sequence is 12 residues long. Looked up from germline, CDR1 is SEHNR and CDR2 is FQNEAQ (reference sequence). The CDR3 loop is CASSLGASGYTF. The CDR3 nucleotides read TGTGCCAGCAGCTTAGGGGCTTCGGGCTACACCTTC.

V is TRBV7-3 and J is TRBJ2-5, with 8 bases matching TRBD2. CDR3 length: 18 amino acids. V shed 2 bases and J 5 bases; nucleotides not matched to a gene: 16. Germline CDR1 reads SGHTA; CDR2 reads FQGTGA. The CDR3 nucleotides are TGTGCCAGCAGCTTACTCGGGGGGGCCGTTGTTGATTATGAGACCCAGTACTTC. This encodes CASSLLGGAVVDYETQYF.

This chain links TRBV27 with TRBJ1-2; D unclear. With 2 bases removed from V and 4 bases from J, the gap between germline ends came to 11 bases. CDR3 size: 14 residues. From germline, CDR1 is MNHEY and CDR2 SMNVEV (reference sequence). This CDR3 reads CASSLGGLPYGYTF. The DNA of the CDR3 is TGTGCCAGCAGTTTAGGCGGACTACCCTATGGCTACACCTTC.

The chain carries TRBV5-5 and TRBJ1-5; 7 bases line up with TRBD1. Germline lookup yields CDR1 SGHKS and CDR2 YYEKEE (reference sequence). This CDR3 is built from 17 residues. Trimming cost V 0 bases and J 7 bases; bases outside gene matches: 13. The CDR3 protein is CASSLGPRPGGMQPQHF. The CDR3 coding sequence is TGTGCCAGCAGCTTGGGTCCGCGGCCAGGGGGAATGCAGCCCCAGCATTTT.

J is TRBJ1-6 and V is TRBV27; 9 bases line up with TRBD1. Trimming at V came to 5 bases and at J to 7 bases, leaving 3 bases not matched to a gene. Germline assignment: CDR1 MNHEY and CDR2 SMNVEV (reference sequence). This CDR3 comprises 14 residues. The CDR3 sequence is CASSRDRANSPLHF. The CDR3 nucleotides read TGTGCCAGCAGTAGGGACAGGGCCAATTCACCCCTCCACTTT.

V and J are TRBV5-4 and TRBJ2-1, with 12 bases identical to TRBD2. V shed 3 bases, J shed 7 bases, and the junction held 8 bases outside the gene matches. Germline V gene lookup returns CDR1 SGHNT and CDR2 YYREEE (reference sequence). The CDR3 consists of 16 residues. The CDR3 sequence is CASSSASSGGANEQFF. CDR3 coding DNA: TGTGCCAGCAGCTCAGCTTCTAGCGGGGGGGCAAATGAGCAGTTCTTC.

The V call is TRBV28, the J call TRBJ2-3; TRBD2 aligns across 10 bases. J lost 1 base, V lost 8 bases, and 9 bases had no gene match. Per germline, CDR1 MDHEN and CDR2 SYDVKM. The CDR3 runs 16 residues. The CDR3 DNA reads TGTGCCAGCCAGTCCCCCCTAGCGGGGGGCACAGATACGCAGTATTTT. Protein: CASQSPLAGGTDTQYF.

The sample holds one count of this clone. The gene calls are TRBV5-4 and TRBJ2-1; 11 nucleotides match TRBD2. Trimming took 1 base from V and 6 from J; bases not matched to a gene: 3. This CDR3 contains 15 residues. Germline V gene sequence: CDR1 SGHNT, CDR2 YYREEE (reference sequence). The CDR3 nucleotides are TGTGCCAGCAGCTTGTACCTAGCGGGGGGCAATGAGCAGTTCTTC. Translated, it gives CASSLYLAGGNEQFF. Combining the CDR3 with reference TRBV5-4 and TRBJ2-1 gives the whole variable domain ETGVTQSPTHLIKTRGQQVTLRCSSQSGHNTVSWYQQALGQGPQFIFQYYREEENGRGNFPPRFSGLQFPNYSSELNVNALELDDSALYLCASSLYLAGGNEQFFGPGTRLTVL.

The CDR3 sequence: CASSYPTAGITGELFF. The CDR3 nucleotides are TGTGCCAGCAGTTACCCCACGGCAGGGATCACCGGGGAGCTGTTTTTT. V usage is TRBV6-5 and J usage is TRBJ2-2; D is perhaps TRBD1 (5 bases). Trimming cost V 2 bases and J 4 bases, with 14 bases left between them. Germline CDR1 MNHEY, CDR2 SVGAGI. The length of the CDR3 is 16 residues.

The CDR3 is CASSIGQRGLNEQFF. The CDR3 DNA follows: TGTGCCAGTAGTATTGGCCAGCGGGGGCTCAATGAGCAGTTCTTC. The chain recombines TRBV19 with TRBJ2-1, with 8 bases matching TRBD2. The CDR3 consists of 15 residues. Germline V CDR1 and CDR2: LNHDA, SQIVND (reference sequence). The junction had 7 bases not matched to a gene; V was cut back by 3 bases and J by 6 bases.

The genes are TRBV10-1 and TRBJ2-7, with D maybe TRBD1 (6 bases). This CDR3 contains 13 residues. The V and J ends lost 8 bases and 0 bases respectively, with 11 bases between them. The germline V gene has CDR1 WNHNN and CDR2 SYGVQD (reference sequence). CDR3 loop: CASDWDTSYEQYF. CDR3 DNA sequence: TGCGCCAGCGACTGGGACACCTCCTACGAGCAGTACTTC.

The gene calls are TRBV6-1 and TRBJ2-3; 7 nucleotides align to TRBD1. Germline CDR1 MNHNS, CDR2 SASEGT. The trim removed 2 bases at V and 5 bases at J, leaving 4 bases unmatched. The CDR3 has 14 residues. Here the CDR3 DNA reads TGTGCCAGCAGTGAATACAGGGGTAGAGATACGCAGTATTTT. Protein sequence: CASSEYRGRDTQYF.

This clone appeared a single time. The chain has TRBV2 and TRBJ2-2, with a possible D match to TRBD1 (6 bases). The CDR3 runs 15 residues. Germline V lookup: CDR1 SNHLY, CDR2 FYNNEI. Trimming shortened V by 4 bases and J by 5 bases, and 14 bases separated the two germline ends. The CDR3 DNA follows: TGTGCCAGCAGTGCAGAGGGGGTAGGAACCGGGGAGCTGTTTTTT. The encoded protein is CASSAEGVGTGELFF.

The chain joins TRBV7-2 to TRBJ2-5; 8 nucleotides align to TRBD2. Germline CDR1 and CDR2: SGHTA and FQGNSA. The trim removed 4 bases at V and 2 bases at J, leaving 0 bases unmatched. The CDR3 length is 13 residues. CDR3 region: CASSSGGQETQYF. The CDR3 DNA is TGTGCCAGCAGCTCGGGGGGGCAAGAGACCCAGTACTTC. The full variable domain, with the rest looked up from reference TRBV7-2 and TRBJ2-5, is GAGVSQSPSNKVTEKGKDVELRCDPISGHTALYWYRQSLGQGLEFLIYFQGNSAPDKSGLPSDRFSAERTGGSVSTLTIQRTQQEDSAVYLCASSSGGQETQYFGPGTRLLVL.

The V call is TRBV24-1, the J call TRBJ2-5; 8 bases fit TRBD2. This CDR3 is 17 amino acids long. From germline, CDR1 is KGHDR and CDR2 SFDVKD. V was pared by 5 bases and J by 4 bases, with 14 bases of the junction left unmatched. The CDR3 loop reads CATSAPGGGGPRETQYF. The CDR3 region has the DNA TGTGCCACCAGTGCCCCCGGGGGCGGGGGGCCGCGAGAGACCCAGTACTTC.